This section outlines one T cell receptor beta chain sequence together with its context. This sample is part of a study of control samples from healthy donors and cancer patients. The data were produced by immunoSEQ multiplex PCR, yet TCRdb's version contains in-frame clones alone and is incomplete. Seen here are some 70,000 clones, under 85% observed once, and the top ten hold approximately 14%. CDR1 and CDR2 from the germline V gene are LNHDA and SQIVND (reference sequence). Trimming took off 5 bases at V and 5 bases at J, with 12 bases between the two ends. The CDR3 length is 13 residues. The sample comprised blood. The chain combines TRBV19 with TRBJ1-2; D uncertain. This TCR was sampled from a man between 60 and 75 years old in good health. CDR3 DNA sequence: TGTGCCAGTAGTCGGGAGGGCCCGTATGGCTACACCTTC. Its translation: CASSREGPYGYTF.